The clone carrying this TCR beta chain was seen ten or more times. The target antigen is unknown. The entry originates in a study of neurological immune-mediated disorders. The controls, all healthy individuals, were blood bank volunteers in Maryland, USA. Study-level results: Healthy controls had more TCR clonal expansion than multiple sclerosis, which showed the least, whereas HTLV-1-associated myelopathy showed the most.

MiXCR, applied by TCRdb to the 5' RACE reads, yields one record per CDR3 protein. The data contain tens of thousands of distinct CDR3 sequences, about a tenth of them seen just once; the ten biggest clones take up 1.8%. The CDR3 has 12 amino acids. Trimming removed 3 bases at V and 7 bases at J, with 6 bases between. The germline V gene encodes CDR1 LGHDT and CDR2 YNNKEL (reference sequence). The chain is built from TRBV3-1 and TRBJ2-2, with D unclear. The sequenced sample consisted of PBMCs. This clonotype was obtained from a man in his forties or fifties in good health. The CDR3 sequence: CASSQLGGELFF. CDR3 DNA: TGTGCCAGCAGCCAGTTGGGCGGGGAGCTGTTTTTT. Full variable domain (remainder filled in from reference TRBV3-1 and TRBJ2-2): DTAVSQTPKYLVTQMGNDKSIKCEQNLGHDTMYWYKQDSKKFLKIMFSYNNKELIINETVPNRFSPKSPDKAHLNLHINSLELGDSAVYFCASSQLGGELFFGEGSRLTVL.